The 25 T cell receptor beta chains reported below all come from one sample, sequenced in a study of T-cell memory formation after mild COVID-19. TCRdb reprocessed the 5' RACE reads via MiXCR and lists one record per CDR3 protein. The sample holds hundreds of thousands of distinct CDR3 sequences, about 20% seen once. Sequencing was performed on PBMCs or a T cell subset sorted from them (not recorded which). These TCRs come from an adult woman who had mild COVID-19 (a few samples of this study predate the infection). Cell type and time point are not known.

The table lists this clonotype with a few counts. The rearrangement links TRBV7-2 to TRBJ1-2; a possible D gene is TRBD1 (5 bases). V lost 4 bases and J 6 bases, leaving 18 bases between the germline ends. Germline V CDR1 and CDR2: SGHTA, FQGNSA. This CDR3 has 15 residues. The CDR3 DNA follows: TGTGCCAGCAGCTCCGGGACCCCCCTTTTGGATGGCTACACCTTC. Protein product: CASSSGTPLLDGYTF.

The chain carries TRBV7-9 and TRBJ2-5, with D possibly being TRBD1 or TRBD2 (5 bases each). The ends were cut back, 7 bases at V and 5 bases at J, with 11 bases in the middle. The CDR3 has 12 amino acids. CDR1 and CDR2 from the germline V gene are SEHNR and FQNEAQ (reference sequence). CDR3 sequence: CASTRGSETQYF. The CDR3, as DNA: TGTGCCAGCACCCGGGGCTCCGAGACCCAGTACTTC.

The chain couples TRBV7-3 to TRBJ2-3; D unclear. CDR3 length: 14 residues. V was shortened by 0 bases and J by 4 bases, with 8 bases between the two germline ends. Germline V lookup: CDR1 SGHTA, CDR2 FQGTGA. Here the CDR3 reads CASSLTGSADTQYF. CDR3 in DNA: TGTGCCAGCAGCTTAACGGGATCGGCAGATACGCAGTATTTT.

This sequence joins TRBV29-1 and TRBJ2-3; tentatively, D is TRBD1 (5 bases). V was pared by 2 bases and J by 5 bases, with 17 bases between. CDR1 is SQVTM, CDR2 ANQGSEA, per germline. CDR3 length equals 15 residues. DNA for the CDR3: TGCAGCGTTGAACGATACAGGCTTCCGGAAGATACGCAGTATTTT. As protein: CSVERYRLPEDTQYF.

The chain employs TRBV7-9 and TRBJ1-5; D is perhaps TRBD1 (6 bases). V lost 4 bases and J lost 0, with 13 bases in between. Germline V CDR1 and CDR2: SEHNR, FQNEAQ (reference sequence). This CDR3 has 16 amino acids. CDR3 in amino acids: CASSCYRVYSNQPQHF. CDR3 sequence (DNA): TGTGCCAGCAGCTGTTACAGGGTATATAGCAATCAGCCCCAGCATTTT.

This chain uses TRBV7-6 with TRBJ2-2, with 7 bases matching TRBD2. The CDR3 spans 15 residues. CDR1 and CDR2 from the germline V gene are SGHVS and FNYEAQ. Germline trimming cut 4 bases from V and 1 base from J; bases unmatched to any gene: 3. CDR3 sequence reads: CASSSGLLNTGELFF. DNA of the CDR3: TGTGCCAGCAGCTCGGGACTACTGAACACCGGGGAGCTGTTTTTT.

This clonotype was found a few times. The chain has TRBV10-3 and TRBJ2-1, with 7 nucleotides matching TRBD2. CDR1 ENHRY and CDR2 SYGVKD come from the germline V gene. CDR3 length: 15 residues. Trimming removed 4 bases from V and 4 bases from J; junction bases left unmatched: 7. The CDR3 loop reads CAISGRGGEYNEQFF. As DNA, the CDR3 is TGTGCCATCAGTGGCCGTGGGGGGGAATACAATGAGCAGTTCTTC.

The chain combines TRBV25-1 with TRBJ1-5; D call uncertain. V was trimmed by 3 bases and J by 0 bases, leaving 15 bases between them. The germline V gene encodes CDR1 MGHDK and CDR2 SYGVNS. CDR3 length: 17 amino acids. The CDR3 nucleotides are TGTGCCAGCAGTGATAAAGCAGAGGTTTATAGCAATCAGCCCCAGCATTTT. It specifies CASSDKAEVYSNQPQHF.

In this sample, this clonotype turned up a few times. The CDR3 DNA reads as TGCGCCAGCAGCCAAGAAGGAACCGGGACAGGGCCCTACGAGCAGTACTTC. Protein: CASSQEGTGTGPYEQYF. The rearrangement uses TRBV4-3 and TRBJ2-7; the match to TRBD1 covers 9 bases. V trimming: 0 bases; J trimming: 2 bases; junction bases outside the gene matches: 8. This CDR3 comprises 17 residues. CDR1 and CDR2 (germline): LGHNA, YSLEER.

The CDR3 nucleotides are TGTGCCAGCAGTGAACGACAGGGACTAAAAACTGAAGCTTTCTTT. Its protein product is CASSERQGLKTEAFF. The gene calls are TRBV6-6 and TRBJ1-1; 7 bases fit TRBD1. CDR1 and CDR2 from the germline V gene are MNHNY and SVGAGI (reference sequence). CDR3 size: 15 residues. V shed 5 bases, J shed 5 bases, and the junction held 11 bases outside the gene matches.

This clonotype came up a few times. The CDR3 is CASSSRPGNTIYF. CDR3 DNA: TGTGCCAGCAGTTCAAGACCTGGAAACACCATATATTTT. The chain uses TRBV7-3 and TRBJ1-3, with D unclear. CDR1 SGHTA and CDR2 FQGTGA come from the germline V gene. The CDR3 covers 13 residues. V was pared by 6 bases and J by 2 bases, with 8 bases between.

V gene TRBV2 combines with J gene TRBJ2-5; D unresolved. This CDR3 is 13 amino acids long. Between the trimmed V and J ends, which lost 8 bases and 3 bases, there was a span of 13 bases. In germline, CDR1 is SNHLY, CDR2 FYNNEI. CDR3 sequence: CASGREVEETQYF. CDR3 nucleotides: TGTGCCAGCGGAAGAGAAGTGGAAGAGACCCAGTACTTC.

The chain combines TRBV4-2 with TRBJ2-2; 14 bases map to TRBD2. With V trimmed by 1 base and J by 4 bases, 5 bases remained unmatched. This CDR3 contains 18 residues. Germline CDR1 LGHNA, CDR2 YNFKEQ. CDR3 residues: CASSQGLAGGPGTGELFF. The CDR3 bases are TGTGCCAGCAGCCAAGGACTAGCGGGGGGGCCGGGCACCGGGGAGCTGTTTTTT.

This clonotype has only a few counts. The chain is built from TRBV5-1 and TRBJ2-3, with 13 bases matching TRBD2. Germline CDR1 is SGHRS and CDR2 is YFSETQ. The CDR3 spans 14 residues. V lost 4 bases, J lost 8 bases, and 4 bases stayed unmatched. CDR3 residues: CASSVTSGGVTQYF. The CDR3 bases are TGCGCCAGCAGCGTTACTAGCGGGGGGGTTACGCAGTATTTT.

CDR3 residues: CATARDRERNEQFF. The CDR3 coding sequence is TGTGCCACCGCCCGGGACAGGGAAAGGAATGAGCAGTTCTTC. The chain combines TRBV12-3 or TRBV12-4 with TRBJ2-1; TRBD1 matches at 9 bases. The CDR3 consists of 14 residues. Trimming at V came to 10 bases and at J to 7 bases, leaving 11 bases not matched to a gene.

The genes are TRBV11-3 and TRBJ2-5; TRBD1 matches 7 bases. This CDR3 spans 15 amino acids. With 5 bases clipped from V and 5 bases from J, the junction kept 11 bases outside the gene matches. From germline, CDR1 is SGHNT and CDR2 YENEEA. In DNA form, the CDR3 reads TGTGCCAGCAGCCCAGGGACAGTGGGCTGGGAGACCCAGTACTTC. Translated: CASSPGTVGWETQYF.

The chain's CDR3 is CASSPWGDYRSYNEQFF. The CDR3 DNA reads TGTGCCAGCTCACCATGGGGGGACTACCGCTCCTACAATGAGCAGTTCTTC. V and J are TRBV18 and TRBJ2-1, with 7 nucleotides matching TRBD2. This CDR3 spans 17 amino acids. Per the germline V gene, CDR1 is KGHSH and CDR2 is LQKENI. V lost 2 bases and J lost 0; bases outside the gene matches: 7.

This clonotype was counted a single time. This chain connects TRBV11-2 to TRBJ2-3, with 8 nucleotides matching TRBD2. J was trimmed by 2 bases and V by 3 bases; bases with no gene match: 4. Germline lookup yields CDR1 SGHAT and CDR2 FQNNGV. This CDR3 has 15 amino acids. This chain's CDR3 is CASSFIAGYTDTQYF. CDR3 DNA sequence: TGTGCCAGCAGCTTTATAGCGGGGTACACAGATACGCAGTATTTT.

This sequence joins TRBV5-6 and TRBJ2-1; D tentatively fits TRBD1 or TRBD2 (5 bases each). CDR1 is SGHDT and CDR2 is YYEEEE in the germline V gene. Trimming took off 2 bases at V and 7 bases at J, with 16 bases between the two ends. The CDR3 spans 15 residues. CDR3: CASSFGDQPWNEQFF. In nucleotides, the CDR3 is TGTGCCAGCAGCTTCGGGGACCAACCGTGGAATGAGCAGTTCTTC.

This clonotype came up a few times. This sequence joins TRBV6-2 or TRBV6-3 and TRBJ2-1, with TRBD2 matching over 12 bases. Germline CDR1 reads MNHEY; CDR2 reads SVGEGT. V lost 6 bases and J lost 8; bases outside the gene matches: 8. The CDR3 length is 15 residues. The DNA of the CDR3 is TGTGCCAGCAGATCTCTAGCGGGAGGGGTACATGAGCAGTTCTTC. Its protein is CASRSLAGGVHEQFF.

V usage is TRBV7-2 and J usage is TRBJ2-5, with 7 bases identical to TRBD1. J was trimmed by 5 bases and V by 8 bases; bases with no gene match: 11. Per germline, CDR1 SGHTA and CDR2 FQGNSA. The CDR3 runs 14 residues. Here the CDR3 reads CASLPQGIRETQYF. The CDR3 DNA follows: TGTGCCAGCTTACCACAGGGGATCCGGGAGACCCAGTACTTC.

J is TRBJ2-2 and V is TRBV19, with TRBD2 identical over 14 bases. CDR1 and CDR2 (germline): LNHDA, SQIVND (reference sequence). The CDR3 spans 17 residues. V gave up 7 bases and J gave up 4 bases; unmatched junction bases: 8. DNA of the CDR3: TGTGCCAGTATCGGACTAGCGGGAGGACGGGGCACCGGGGAGCTGTTTTTT. It yields the protein CASIGLAGGRGTGELFF.

The rearrangement uses TRBV7-6 and TRBJ2-1; 15 bases are a match to TRBD2. With 6 bases clipped from V and 7 bases from J, the junction kept 13 bases outside the gene matches. Per germline, CDR1 SGHVS and CDR2 FNYEAQ. The CDR3 consists of 18 residues. CDR3 nucleotides: TGTGCCAGCAGGGAACAGGGACTAGCGGGGGGTAAGAGGAATGAGCAGTTCTTC. It is translated as CASREQGLAGGKRNEQFF.

The rearrangement uses TRBV7-2 and TRBJ1-1; D remains unclear. The CDR3 covers 13 residues. V shed 7 bases and J shed 3 bases, with 12 bases lying between them. Germline V gene sequence: CDR1 SGHTA, CDR2 FQGNSA. The CDR3 sequence is CASKTEGYTEAFF. CDR3 sequence (DNA): TGTGCCAGCAAAACCGAGGGTTACACTGAAGCTTTCTTT. The full variable domain, with the rest looked up from reference TRBV7-2 and TRBJ1-1, is GAGVSQSPSNKVTEKGKDVELRCDPISGHTALYWYRQSLGQGLEFLIYFQGNSAPDKSGLPSDRFSAERTGGSVSTLTIQRTQQEDSAVYLCASKTEGYTEAFFGQGTRLTVV.

The V gene is TRBV5-4, the J gene TRBJ2-3; a possible D gene is TRBD2 (5 bases). V lost 5 bases and J 4 bases, leaving 20 bases between the germline ends. CDR3 length: 16 residues. CDR1 is SGHNT and CDR2 is YYREEE in the germline V gene (reference sequence). The CDR3 reads CASRPNSGEGADTQYF. The CDR3 nucleotides are TGTGCCAGCAGACCCAACTCCGGGGAAGGCGCAGATACGCAGTATTTT.